This record covers a single TCR beta chain. These data come from a study of blood T cell repertoires in COVID-19. Individuals drawn from approximately 22 US areas were roughly 18 to 100 years old. Each participant's cohort was designated according to participant-reported clinical history. Sequencing was performed with immunoSEQ multiplex PCR; in TCRdb, only in-frame clones are kept and a portion is missing. Of approximately 390,000 clones detected, 88% appear once; the ten largest clones hold 2% to 2.5%. The sample consisted of PBMCs or T cells enriched from blood (not recorded which). This TCR derives from a woman aged 40 to 55 with acute COVID-19.

The CDR3 sequence: CASSLGGGRNQPQHF. The DNA of the CDR3 is TGTGCCAGCAGCTTGGGGGGAGGGCGGAATCAGCCCCAGCATTTT. This chain connects TRBV5-4 to TRBJ1-5; D remains unclear. V lost 0 bases and J lost 4, with 11 bases in between. Germline V gene lookup returns CDR1 SGHNT and CDR2 YYREEE (reference sequence). CDR3 length: 15 amino acids.